The 14 T cell receptor beta chains presented below share a single source sample, sequenced in a study of T cells after yellow fever vaccination. MiXCR, applied by TCRdb to the 5' RACE reads, yields one record per CDR3 protein. The sample lists 120,000 or so distinct CDR3 sequences, roughly 15% occurring once. The specimen comprised CD8+ T cells sorted from PBMCs, sampled 5 days after the yellow fever booster vaccination. These receptors all come from a man younger than 35 who received the YFV17D yellow fever vaccine.

The CDR3 loop is CASSRDREGNTGELFF. The CDR3 DNA reads as TGTGCCAGCAGCAGGGACAGGGAGGGGAACACCGGGGAGCTGTTTTTT. This rearrangement joins TRBV7-3 to TRBJ2-2; TRBD1 aligns across 9 bases. CDR3 length: 16 amino acids. Losses at the gene ends were 5 bases for V and 1 base for J; bases not matched to a gene: 5. Germline V gives CDR1 SGHTA, CDR2 FQGTGA. Together with reference TRBV7-3 and TRBJ2-2, the CDR3 gives the full variable domain: GAGVSQTPSNKVTEKGKYVELRCDPISGHTALYWYRQSLGQGPEFLIYFQGTGAADDSGLPNDRFFAVRPEGSVSTLKIQRTERGDSAVYLCASSRDREGNTGELFFGEGSRLTVL.

This clonotype was detected many times. The chain links TRBV20-1 to TRBJ2-7, with D perhaps given as TRBD1 or TRBD2 (5 bases each). Per germline, CDR1 DFQATT and CDR2 SNEGSKA (reference sequence). The length of the CDR3 is 15 residues. V lost 4 bases to trimming and J lost 3 bases, with 19 bases between them. The CDR3 coding sequence is TGCAGTGCTACCCCGAGAGGGGCTCCCTTCTACGAGCAGTACGTC. It is translated as CSATPRGAPFYEQYV.

This clonotype was seen more than once but under ten times. The V gene is TRBV29-1, the J gene TRBJ2-2; D remains unclear. V gave up 4 bases and J gave up 1 base, with 10 bases separating them. This CDR3 is built from 14 residues. Germline V gene lookup returns CDR1 SQVTM and CDR2 ANQGSEA. The CDR3 DNA reads TGCAGCGTTGCGACCGGCGAGAACACCGGGGAGCTGTTTTTT. This codes for CSVATGENTGELFF.

This chain joins TRBV12-3 or TRBV12-4 and TRBJ2-5; D unclear. The CDR3 is made up of 14 amino acids. V dropped 3 bases and J dropped 4 bases, with 12 bases sitting between them. DNA for the CDR3: TGTGCCAGCAGTTTCGGCCCTTTGGGAGAGACCCAGTACTTC. Translation gives CASSFGPLGETQYF.

This clonotype has just a few counts. The V call is TRBV29-1, the J call TRBJ1-1; D ambiguous. Trimming shortened V by 8 bases and J by 1 base, and 11 bases separated the two germline ends. The CDR3 sequence is 12 residues long. Germline V gives CDR1 SQVTM, CDR2 ANQGSEA. The CDR3 is CSYCEGNTEAFF. The CDR3 region has the DNA TGCAGCTACTGCGAGGGGAACACTGAAGCTTTCTTT.

The chain carries TRBV6-5 and TRBJ1-2; TRBD1 aligns across 7 bases. J was trimmed by 8 bases and V by 7 bases; bases with no gene match: 13. The CDR3 contains 14 residues. Germline V gives CDR1 MNHEY, CDR2 SVGAGI. This chain's CDR3 is CASKPQGGAPGYTF. CDR3 DNA: TGTGCCAGCAAACCTCAGGGGGGGGCGCCAGGCTACACCTTC.

The J gene is TRBJ2-7, the V gene TRBV24-1; D uncertain. The CDR3 length is 15 residues. Germline loops: CDR1 KGHDR, CDR2 SFDVKD. Trimming removed 1 base from V and 2 bases from J, with 11 bases in between. This CDR3 reads CATSDLRPAPYEQYF. The CDR3 DNA sequence: TGTGCCACCAGTGATTTACGTCCGGCGCCCTACGAGCAGTACTTC.

Points on this clonotype: Its ends do not fully match the called genes, so a read error is possible. This CDR3 reads CASSLGHGDTQYF. CDR3 DNA sequence: TGTGCTAGCAGCTTAGGTCATGGAGATACGCAGTATTTT. The gene calls are TRBV7-7 and TRBJ2-3; D gene ambiguous. The CDR3 loop spans 13 amino acids. CDR1 SSHAT and CDR2 FNYEAQ come from the germline V gene (reference sequence).

This clonotype occurred a few times. The chain combines TRBV7-9 with TRBJ2-3; D gene ambiguous. Trimming left V 6 bases short and J 0 bases short, with 4 bases between. The CDR3 is 12 residues long. Germline V CDR1 and CDR2: SEHNR, FQNEAQ (reference sequence). The CDR3 bases are TGTGCCAGCAGGCCTAGCACAGATACGCAGTATTTT. It translates to CASRPSTDTQYF.

This clonotype showed up just a few times. The chain recombines TRBV27 with TRBJ1-6, with 8 bases matching TRBD1. The CDR3 is made up of 14 amino acids. CDR1 and CDR2 from the germline V gene are MNHEY and SMNVEV (reference sequence). The J segment lost 5 bases and the V segment lost 9 bases, leaving 6 bases of the junction unmatched. CDR3 nucleotide sequence: TGTGCCAGAACCCCGACAGGGGATAATTCACCCCTCCACTTT. Its protein is CARTPTGDNSPLHF.

The sample holds a few counts of this clonotype. The rearrangement joins TRBV19 to TRBJ2-4; D unresolved. V was pared by 11 bases and J by 7 bases, with 12 bases between. The CDR3 consists of 11 residues. Germline CDR1 and CDR2: LNHDA and SQIVND (reference sequence). CDR3 coding DNA: TGTGCCTCCTACGGTATGAACATTCAGTACTTC. Translating gives CASYGMNIQYF.

The V and J genes are TRBV9 and TRBJ2-1, with D hard to call. The CDR3 runs to 15 residues. Trimming removed 0 bases from V and 2 bases from J, with 9 bases in between. Germline CDR1 reads SGDLS; CDR2 reads YYNGEE. The CDR3 sequence: CASSVESRPYNEQFF. The CDR3 DNA reads as TGTGCCAGCAGCGTAGAGAGTAGACCCTACAATGAGCAGTTCTTC.

This clonotype was counted at least ten times. The chain is built from TRBV4-3 and TRBJ2-7, with D perhaps TRBD2 (6 bases). Germline V gene sequence: CDR1 LGHNA, CDR2 YSLEER. CDR3 length: 15 residues. Between the trimmed V and J ends, which lost 1 base and 0 bases, there was a span of 10 bases. The CDR3 here is CASSQARGSSYEQYF. CDR3 sequence (DNA): TGCGCCAGCAGCCAAGCGCGGGGAAGCTCCTACGAGCAGTACTTC.

This clonotype was observed a few times. The J gene is TRBJ1-1, the V gene TRBV7-2; D is perhaps TRBD1 (6 bases). Germline assignment: CDR1 SGHTA and CDR2 FQGNSA. The CDR3 has 15 residues. V lost 3 bases and J 0 bases, leaving 11 bases between the germline ends. CDR3 amino acids: CASSFPTGVNTEAFF. CDR3 nucleotides: TGTGCCAGCAGCTTCCCGACAGGCGTGAACACTGAAGCTTTCTTT.